This T cell receptor beta chain comes out of a study of T cells in tumors after PD-1 blockade. Here immunoSEQ multiplex PCR was the method, and the copy in TCRdb shows in-frame clones only, minus some. The profile covers about 59,000 clones, with roughly 75% appearing a single time and roughly 13% taken by the ten largest. This clone was seen a few times. Trimming stripped 0 bases from V and 0 bases from J, with 12 bases between. The CDR3 sequence is 16 residues long. Germline values: CDR1 LGHDT, CDR2 YNNKEL (reference sequence). The sample was PBMCs, taken before anti-PD-1 treatment. The rearrangement uses TRBV3-1 (or the pseudogene TRBV3-2) and TRBJ2-7, with D perhaps given as TRBD1 or TRBD2 (5 bases each). The receptor was isolated from a human donor with basal cell carcinoma. CDR3 coding DNA: TGTGCCAGCAGCCAAGAAGGATGGGGGTCCTCCTACGAGCAGTACTTC. It codes for CASSQEGWGSSYEQYF.